The 5 T cell receptor beta chains given below trace back to one sample, sequenced in a study of shared clonotypes between healthy human individuals. Sequencing was performed with immunoSEQ multiplex PCR; in TCRdb, only in-frame clones are kept and a portion is missing. Among more than 550,000 clones, about 91% were seen once, and the ten largest hold approximately 24%. CD8 cells classed as naive were CD45RO-negative and positively selected for CCR7, excluding terminally differentiated effector memory CD45RA+ cells. The specimen sequenced was naive CD8+ T cells sorted from blood. All receptors derive from a man aged 30-40 years in good health.

The chain has TRBV5-1 and TRBJ2-7; D gene uncertain. The germline V and J ends were trimmed by 1 base and 0 bases, with 8 bases remaining between them. Germline V CDR1 and CDR2: SGHRS, YFSETQ. The CDR3 runs to 14 residues. In nucleotides, the CDR3 is TGCGCCAGCAGCTTGATGGAGAGCTCCTACGAGCAGTACTTC. This encodes CASSLMESSYEQYF.

The J gene is TRBJ2-1, the V gene TRBV5-1, with D maybe TRBD1 (6 bases). The CDR3 covers 16 residues. V lost 0 bases to trimming and J lost 6 bases, with 16 bases between them. The germline V gene has CDR1 SGHRS and CDR2 YFSETQ. The CDR3 nucleotides read TGCGCCAGCAGCTTGGCGGTGGGGGCGCAGGCCAATGAGCAGTTCTTC. It is translated as CASSLAVGAQANEQFF. Full variable domain (missing parts from reference TRBV5-1 and TRBJ2-1): KAGVTQTPRYLIKTRGQQVTLSCSPISGHRSVSWYQQTPGQGLQFLFEYFSETQRNKGNFPGRFSGRQFSNSRSEMNVSTLELGDSALYLCASSLAVGAQANEQFFGPGTRLTVL.

This clone was counted between two and nine times. This sequence joins TRBV6-1 and TRBJ2-3, with a weak D call TRBD1 (6 bases). Deletions cut 2 bases from V and 1 base from J, with 10 bases between. Germline CDR1 is MNHNS and CDR2 is SASEGT. The length of the CDR3 is 15 residues. CDR3 nucleotide sequence: TGTGCCAGCAGTGAAAGCGAGGGGGGCACAGATACGCAGTATTTT. It codes for CASSESEGGTDTQYF.

The rearrangement joins TRBV6-1 to TRBJ2-7; D is possibly TRBD1 or TRBD2 (5 bases each). The length of the CDR3 is 10 residues. V lost 7 bases and J lost 7, with 8 bases in between. Germline V gives CDR1 MNHNS, CDR2 SASEGT. CDR3: CASIEGEQYF. The CDR3 DNA reads as TGTGCCAGCATAGAGGGGGAGCAGTACTTC.

J is TRBJ2-5 and V is TRBV12-5, with D possibly matching TRBD1 (6 bases). Looked up from germline, CDR1 is LGHNT and CDR2 is FRNRAP. The V end was cut by 3 bases, the J end by 4 bases, with 9 bases between. The CDR3 consists of 13 residues. The CDR3 here is CASGFGQLETQYF. In nucleotides, the CDR3 is TGTGCTAGTGGTTTCGGACAGTTAGAGACCCAGTACTTC.